This is a list of T cell receptor beta chains from one sample in a study of cytomegalovirus exposure and HLA in healthy donors. Some clones are missing from TCRdb's copy, which holds only in-frame ones; the method was immunoSEQ multiplex PCR. Among around 65,000 clones, roughly 75% were seen once, and the ten largest hold almost 4.5%. The sample was PBMCs. The receptors here all came from a woman in her 30s in good health and CMV-seronegative. Each CDR3 is given with its conserved first and last residue. The D gene is left open where the match is weak. The listing skips clone size in some rows; elsewhere it reads once, few, many or a size class.

NA NA TRBJ1-5 TRBV4-1 TGCGCCAGCAGCCAAGTCTTGGTAGGCAATCAGCCCCAGCATTTT CASSQVLVGNQPQHF
NA TRBD1 TRBJ2-7 TRBV10-3 TGTGCCATCAGTGATTTCAGGGGGACAGATGCCGAGCAGTACTTC CAISDFRGTDAEQYF
NA NA TRBJ2-1 TRBV7-9 TGTGCCAGCAGCCTCACCCGGGGCCAGGGGCATGAGCAGTTCTTC CASSLTRGQGHEQFF
NA NA TRBJ1-5 TRBV29-1 TGCAGCGTCGGACAACAGGAGGGGCCCCAGCATTTT CSVGQQEGPQHF
NA NA TRBJ2-5 TRBV5-1 TGCGCCAGCAGCTTGACTAGTGGGCAAGAGACCCAGTACTTC CASSLTSGQETQYF
NA NA TRBJ2-1 TRBV7-2 TGTGCCAGCAGCCCCAGTAGCCGGCCCCCCTACAATGAGCAGTTCTTC CASSPSSRPPYNEQFF
NA NA TRBJ2-7 TRBV4-1 TGCGCCAGCAGCCAAGCTGACACAGGTTCCTACGAGCAGTACTTC CASSQADTGSYEQYF
NA NA TRBJ2-2 TRBV9 TGTGCCAGCAAGCGGGCTCCTAGTGTGGCCGGGGAGCTGTTTTTT CASKRAPSVAGELFF
NA TRBD1 TRBJ2-6 TRBV30 TGTGCCTGGAGCGCCCCCCCAGGGACAGGGGTCTCTGGGGCCAACGTCCTGACTTTC CAWSAPPGTGVSGANVLTF
NA TRBD2 TRBJ2-4 TRBV30 TGTGCCCCACGAACCGGGACTAGCGGTCCCCGAGGGCTCTTAGCCAAAAACATTCAGTACTTC CAPRTGTSGPRGLLAKNIQYF
NA NA TRBJ2-7 TRBV7-2 TGTGCCAGCAGCTTAGAACCATCTAGCCGATTCTACGAGCAGTACTTC CASSLEPSSRFYEQYF
NA TRBD1 TRBJ1-1 TRBV7-3 TGTGCCAGCAGCCGTTACAGGGGCGTCCTTGAAGCTTTCTTT CASSRYRGVLEAFF
few TRBD1 TRBJ1-1 TRBV2 TGTGCCAGCAAAGACAGGGGGTTGAGCACTGAAGCTTTCTTT CASKDRGLSTEAFF
NA NA TRBJ2-7 TRBV6-5 TGTGCCAGCAGTACTGTGAACTTGGCGGGCGAGCAGTACTTC CASSTVNLAGEQYF
NA TRBD1 TRBJ1-6 TRBV30 TGTGCCTGTGAAGGGGGCGCGGATTCACCCCTCCACTTT CACEGGADSPLHF
many NA TRBJ2-7 TRBV6-1 TGTGCCAGCAGTGAAATAGGTGAGGGCGAGCAGTACTTC CASSEIGEGEQYF
NA NA TRBJ2-2 TRBV4-1 TGCGCCAGCAGCCAAGGGACGGTGGGGCTCGGCACCGGGGAGCTGTTTTTT CASSQGTVGLGTGELFF
NA NA TRBJ1-2 TRBV5-1 TGCGCCAGCAGCGGCAGGAACTATGGCTACACCTTC CASSGRNYGYTF
NA NA TRBJ1-1 TRBV5-4 TGTGCCAGCAGCCCCGGGTCGAACACTGAAGCTTTCTTT CASSPGSNTEAFF
few TRBD1 TRBJ1-2 TRBV7-2 TGTGCCAGCAGCGTAGAAACCGGGACAGGGAGGGGTGGCTACACCTTC CASSVETGTGRGGYTF
once TRBD1 TRBJ1-4 TRBV29-1 TGCAGCGTTGACTATGCGCAGATGGGACAGGGTGGAAAACTGTTTTTT CSVDYAQMGQGGKLFF
NA TRBD2 TRBJ2-3 TRBV29-1 TGCAGCGTTGAAGGCGGGACTAGCGGTTACACAGATACGCAGTATTTT CSVEGGTSGYTDTQYF
once TRBD2 TRBJ2-7 TRBV4-2 TGTGCCAGCAGCCCAGTTGGGACTAGCGGGAGTTTGCTCGAGCAGTACTTC CASSPVGTSGSLLEQYF
NA TRBD1 TRBJ1-5 TRBV10-1 TGCGCCAGCACGGGACAGGGCCACAATCAGCCCCAGCATTTT CASTGQGHNQPQHF
NA NA TRBJ1-5 TRBV28 TGTGCCAGCAGAACTTACAGGGAAGGGCAGCCCCAGCATTTT CASRTYREGQPQHF
NA TRBD1 TRBJ2-3 TRBV6-6 TGTGCCAGCAGTCCGACAGGGTACACAGATACGCAGTATTTT CASSPTGYTDTQYF
NA TRBD1 TRBJ1-4 TRBV6-5 TGTGCCAGCAGTTCGACAGGGGAAGAAAAACTGTTTTTT CASSSTGEEKLFF
NA NA TRBJ2-2 TRBV7-7 TGTGCCAGCAGACGTTACAGGGCCGGGGAGCTGTTTTTT CASRRYRAGELFF
NA TRBD2 TRBJ2-5 TRBV4-1 TGCGCCAGCAGCCCTGGACTAGCGGGGGGTGTGGGGGAGACCCAGTACTTC CASSPGLAGGVGETQYF
NA TRBD1 TRBJ1-2 TRBV27 TGTGCCAGCAGCCGGGACAGGGGTGGCTATGGCTACACCTTC CASSRDRGGYGYTF
NA NA TRBJ2-7 TRBV7-6 TGTGCCAGCAGCTTCGGACAAGCCTACGAGCAGTACTTC CASSFGQAYEQYF
NA NA TRBJ1-3 TRBV10-2 TGCGCCAGCACTTACGACAGTTCCTCTGGAAACACCATATATTTT CASTYDSSSGNTIYF
NA TRBD2 TRBJ2-7 TRBV4-3 TGCGCCAGCAGCCACGGGACTACCTCCTACGAGCAGTACTTC CASSHGTTSYEQYF
NA NA TRBJ2-7 TRBV6-1 TGTGCCAGCAGTGATTGGCCGGAGGCCGAGCAGTACTTC CASSDWPEAEQYF
NA NA TRBJ2-7 TRBV30 TGTGCCTGGAGTGTACGCGAAACCTACGAGCAGTACTTC CAWSVRETYEQYF
NA NA TRBJ1-1 TRBV30 TGTGCCTGGAGTGTTGGGGAGGGCACTGAAGCTTTCTTT CAWSVGEGTEAFF
NA NA TRBJ1-5 TRBV4-1 TGCGCCAGCAGCCAAGAAGCGGGATCAAATAGCAATCAGCCCCAGCATTTT CASSQEAGSNSNQPQHF
NA NA TRBJ1-4 TRBV6-1 TGTGCCAGCACCCCAAGGCGGGTTCTGGGTGAAAAACTGTTTTTT CASTPRRVLGEKLFF
once NA TRBJ1-1 TRBV30 TGTGCCTGGAGTGTCGGCGGGGAAGCTTTCTTT CAWSVGGEAFF
few NA TRBJ1-1 TRBV6-5 TGTGCCAGCAGTCAGGGGCTGGAAGCTTTCTTT CASSQGLEAFF
medium-sized TRBD2 TRBJ2-2 TRBV10-3 TGTGCCATCAGGGGGGACTACGACACCGGGGAGCTGTTTTTT CAIRGDYDTGELFF
NA TRBD1 TRBJ1-1 TRBV2 TGTGCCAGCAGTACCGGGACAGCGAGGACTGAAGCTTTCTTT CASSTGTARTEAFF
NA NA TRBJ1-1 TRBV30 TGTGCCTGGGGACAGCGAGGCCTAGAAGCTTTCTTT CAWGQRGLEAFF
few TRBD2 TRBJ2-3 TRBV19 TGTGCCAGTGGACTAGCGGGCACAGATACGCAGTATTTT CASGLAGTDTQYF
NA TRBD1 TRBJ1-4 TRBV7-6 TGTGCCAGCAGCCGCGGCCCGGGACAGGTCCCGCGAGTACTGTTTTTT CASSRGPGQVPRVLFF
NA NA TRBJ1-4 TRBV30 TGTGCCTGGAATCCGGGATCATCGGCCGGTGAAAAACTGTTTTTT CAWNPGSSAGEKLFF
NA TRBD1 TRBJ2-5 TRBV7-8 TGTGCCAGCAGCTCAATATCCAGGGACAGCCGAGAGACCCAGTACTTC CASSSISRDSRETQYF
NA NA TRBJ2-7 TRBV6-1 TGTGCCAGCAGTGAGCGGGCGGGGGAGCAGTACTTC CASSERAGEQYF
few NA TRBJ1-6 TRBV5-1 TGCGCCAGCAGCTTGAACCCGAGCTCCTATAATTCACCCCTCCACTTT CASSLNPSSYNSPLHF
NA NA TRBJ1-2 TRBV11-2 TGTGCCAGCAGCCCTCTCTCGGGGGCTAACTATGGCTACACCTTC CASSPLSGANYGYTF
NA NA TRBJ1-1 TRBV27 TGTGCCAGCAGTCAGGTGATGAACACTGAAGCTTTCTTT CASSQVMNTEAFF
NA TRBD1 TRBJ2-7 TRBV30 TGTGCCTGGATGGGCGGCAGGGGGTATGCCTACGAGCAGTACTTC CAWMGGRGYAYEQYF
NA NA TRBJ2-1 TRBV15 TGTGCCACCAGCAGAGCTCCAGGTTCCTACAATGAGCAGTTCTTC CATSRAPGSYNEQFF
NA TRBD1 TRBJ1-4 TRBV5-1 TGCGCCAGCAGCGCGATGGGACAGAGTAGTGAAAAACTGTTTTTT CASSAMGQSSEKLFF
NA NA TRBJ2-1 TRBV30 TGTGCCTGGATCCTAGCGACAGCTCACTACAATGAGCAGTTCTTC CAWILATAHYNEQFF
NA TRBD1 TRBJ1-4 TRBV5-6 TGTGCCAGCAGCCGAGACAGGGCTGGGGAAAAACTGTTTTTT CASSRDRAGEKLFF
once NA TRBJ1-2 TRBV4-3 TGCGCCAGCAGCCAAGATCTTAACACGGAGAACTATGGCTACACCTTC CASSQDLNTENYGYTF